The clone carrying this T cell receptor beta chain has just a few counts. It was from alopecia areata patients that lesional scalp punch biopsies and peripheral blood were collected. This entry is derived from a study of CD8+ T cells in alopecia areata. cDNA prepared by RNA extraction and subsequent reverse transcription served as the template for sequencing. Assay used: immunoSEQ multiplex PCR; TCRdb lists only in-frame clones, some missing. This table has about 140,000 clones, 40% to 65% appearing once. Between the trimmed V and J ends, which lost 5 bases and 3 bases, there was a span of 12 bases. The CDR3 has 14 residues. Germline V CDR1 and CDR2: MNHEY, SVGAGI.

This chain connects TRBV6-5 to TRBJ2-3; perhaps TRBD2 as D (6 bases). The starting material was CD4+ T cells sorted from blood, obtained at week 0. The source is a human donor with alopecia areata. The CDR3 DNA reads TGTGCCAGCAGTCTCGGGAGTGGGACAGATACGCAGTATTTT. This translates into CASSLGSGTDTQYF.